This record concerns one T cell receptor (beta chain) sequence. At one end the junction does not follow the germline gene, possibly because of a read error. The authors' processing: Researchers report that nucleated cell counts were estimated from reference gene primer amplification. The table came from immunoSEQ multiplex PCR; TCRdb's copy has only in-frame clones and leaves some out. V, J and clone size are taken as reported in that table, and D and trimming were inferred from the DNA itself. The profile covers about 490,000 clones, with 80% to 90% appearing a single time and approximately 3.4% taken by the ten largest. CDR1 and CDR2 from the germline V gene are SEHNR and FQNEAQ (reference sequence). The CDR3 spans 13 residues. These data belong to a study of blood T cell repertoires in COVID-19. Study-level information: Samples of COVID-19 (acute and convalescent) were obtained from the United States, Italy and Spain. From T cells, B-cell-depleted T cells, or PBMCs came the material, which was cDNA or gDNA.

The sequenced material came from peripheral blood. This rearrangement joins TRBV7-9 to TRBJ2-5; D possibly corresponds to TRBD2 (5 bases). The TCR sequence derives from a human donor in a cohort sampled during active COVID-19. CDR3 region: CASSLAEYSVTNF. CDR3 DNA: TGTGCCAGCAGCTTAGCGGAGTATAGCGTCACGAACTTC.